This T cell receptor (beta chain) comes out of a study of metastatic and nonmetastatic thyroid tumors. The study, taken as a whole, reports: It was reportedly found that TCR beta diversity was significantly higher in malignant thyroid tumors than in benign nodules, a difference seen in both blood and tumor samples.

TCRdb re-analyzed the PCR reads using MiXCR. The data show tens of thousands of clones, roughly a quarter seen once. Until they underwent thyroid surgery, no patient had received any treatment. Germline assignment: CDR1 SNHLY and CDR2 FYNNEI. The CDR3 spans 15 residues. V lost 1 base to trimming and J lost 9 bases, with 13 bases between them. This clone was picked up a small number of times. Its target is unknown. V gene TRBV2 combines with J gene TRBJ1-6; D may be TRBD1 (6 bases). The sequenced sample was tumor tissue. The receptor was derived from a female donor with papillary thyroid cancer or a benign thyroid nodule (not recorded which). Some clones in this sample may be carry-over from other donors' samples. DNA for the CDR3: TGTGCCAGCAGTGAAGTCGGACAGTGTTTTTCACCCCTCCACTTT. It yields the protein CASSEVGQCFSPLHF.